This TCR beta chain was recorded in a study of blood T cell repertoires in COVID-19. For the study at large: Collection of acute and convalescent COVID-19 samples took place in the United States, Italy and Spain. The analysed material was cDNA or gDNA that came from T cells, B-cell-depleted T cells, or PBMCs.

Source study methods: Reference gene primer amplification gave nucleated cell count estimates. Repertoires were generated with immunoSEQ multiplex PCR, while TCRdb's copy carries only in-frame clones and drops some. That table gives V, J and clone size, and the DNA gave D and trimming. The sample includes 85,000 or so clones, roughly 90% seen only once; the top ten take 25% to 30%. Per germline, CDR1 LGHDT and CDR2 YNNKEL (reference sequence). J gave up 4 bases and V 4 bases, and 4 bases lay outside the gene matches. This CDR3 spans 15 amino acids. The sample was peripheral blood. The source is a middle-aged man with active or convalescent COVID-19. This chain uses TRBV3-1 (or the pseudogene TRBV3-2) with TRBJ2-1; 10 nucleotides line up with TRBD2. CDR3 residues: CASSLGTSAYNEQFF. The CDR3, as DNA: TGTGCCAGCAGCCTGGGGACTAGCGCATACAATGAGCAGTTCTTC.